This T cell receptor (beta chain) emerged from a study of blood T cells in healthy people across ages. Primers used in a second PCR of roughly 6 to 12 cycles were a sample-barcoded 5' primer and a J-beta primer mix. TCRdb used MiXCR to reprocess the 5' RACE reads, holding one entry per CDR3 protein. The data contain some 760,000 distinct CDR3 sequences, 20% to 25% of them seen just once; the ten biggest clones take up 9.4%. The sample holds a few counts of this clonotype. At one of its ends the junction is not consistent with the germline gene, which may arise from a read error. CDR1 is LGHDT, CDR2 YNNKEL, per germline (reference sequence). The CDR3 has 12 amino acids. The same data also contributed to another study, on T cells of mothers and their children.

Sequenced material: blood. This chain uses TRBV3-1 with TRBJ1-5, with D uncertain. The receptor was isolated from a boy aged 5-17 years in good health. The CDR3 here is CASSQGRQPQHF. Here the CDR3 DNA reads TGTGCCAGCAGCCAAGGGCGTCAGCCTCAGCATTTT.